This T cell receptor (beta chain) was captured in a study of early T cells in non-severe SARS-CoV-2 infection (TCRdb year 2021). Study-level background: Because TCR sequencing relied on bulk RNA taken from unsorted whole blood, pairing of alpha and beta chains was not possible.

In regard to this clonotype: Its antigen is currently not known. No base quality values were provided; no much bigger clone lies one nucleotide off.

A case-control design nested within a healthcare worker cohort in London, UK, was used, with weekly nasopharyngeal swab PCR tests and blood sampling performed. Healthcare workers were recruited between 23 and 31 March 2020, during the week of the UK lockdown, and were followed weekly for up to roughly 15 weeks. The protocol used for the library was 5' RACE. The reads were generated on a NextSeq 500. In the TCR library protocol, unique molecular identifiers were attached to individual cDNA molecules to correct for PCR bias and sequencing error. Both TCR alpha and beta chains were sequenced, and tight co-correlation was observed between alpha and beta sequence abundances in each sample. For the original study's pipeline: V gene, J gene and CDR3 annotation of TCR sequences was performed with Decombinator V4. TCRs were defined as expanded if a significant change between any two time points was detected under a Poisson model with p below 0.0001. TCR abundances were normalised to the total number of TCRs sequenced per sample and expressed as counts per million. TRAV1-2 paired with TRAJ12, TRAJ20 or TRAJ33 defined MAIT TCRs, while TRAV10 paired with TRAJ18 defined iNKT TCRs. A search of VDJdb, accessed on 1 November 2021, was run for TCRs annotated to CMV, EBV and SARS-CoV-2, with TCRs annotated for multiple antigens excluded. The public reads were reprocessed in TCRdb via fastp at Q25 and MiXCR, keeping in-frame beta chains. Every CDR3 protein is listed once, alongside the most common genes and DNA of its rows. TCRdb, not the authors, supplied the V and J calls. The sample table shows about 63,000 distinct CDR3 sequences, and 13% are seen once. Jointly, the top ten make up about 4.4% of the sample.

General conclusions and limits of the study: VDJdb matching was skewed toward anti-spike CD8 responses and likely underestimated virus-specific expansions, missing private and CD4 specificities.

Its CDR3 holds 15 amino acids, cysteine through phenylalanine. The sequence is cut down to CDR3 DNA, 45 bases in frame from base 1. After removal of 3 bases from V and 4 bases from J, the junction retains 4 bases not matched to a gene. CDR1 SEHNR and CDR2 FQNEAQ were looked up in the germline V gene (reference sequence). The sample comprised whole blood. This TCR derives from an adult who was a healthcare worker with PCR-confirmed SARS-CoV-2 infection or an uninfected control (not recorded which). Rearrangement joined TRBV7-9 to TRBJ2-3; 10 bases in between match TRBD2. CDR3 loop: CASSFSSGGADTQYF. The DNA reads TGTGCCAGCAGCTTCTCTAGCGGGGGCGCAGATACGCAGTATTTT.